What follows are 27 T cell receptor beta chains derived from one specimen sequenced in a study of OX40 agonist ivuxolimab in advanced cancers. The assay was immunoSEQ multiplex PCR, and TCRdb's table has in-frame clones only and misses some. Counted here are fewer than 100,000 clones, 65% to 90% occurring once; the ten biggest clones make up roughly 2%. Sequences were derived from CD4+ or CD8+ T cells sorted from blood, sampled in a trial of the OX40 agonist ivuxolimab. Source of these receptors: an adult with an advanced solid tumor such as melanoma, head and neck, liver or kidney cancer.

This chain uses TRBV6-5 with TRBJ1-2; perhaps TRBD1 as D (5 bases). Trimming removed 4 bases from V and 2 bases from J, with 17 bases in between. The CDR3 totals 16 residues. CDR1 is MNHEY, CDR2 SVGAGI, per germline. The CDR3 DNA sequence: TGTGCCAGCAGTTCCCGGGCAAGAGGGGAGAACTATGGCTACACCTTC. This encodes CASSSRARGENYGYTF.

The genes are TRBV2 and TRBJ2-2, with D tentatively TRBD2 (5 bases). This CDR3 contains 14 residues. Trimming shortened V by 7 bases and J by 4 bases, and 13 bases separated the two germline ends. Looked up from germline, CDR1 is SNHLY and CDR2 is FYNNEI. CDR3 amino acids: CASNPLETTGELFF. CDR3 nucleotide sequence: TGTGCCAGCAACCCACTAGAAACCACCGGGGAGCTGTTTTTT.

The genes are TRBV5-1 and TRBJ1-1; D possibly corresponds to TRBD1 (5 bases). The CDR3 runs to 15 residues. Germline V lookup: CDR1 SGHRS, CDR2 YFSETQ. Trimming took 6 bases from V and 1 from J, leaving 16 bases between them. Written as DNA, the CDR3 is TGCGCCAGCACCCAGGGAAGACCTCAGAACACTGAAGCTTTCTTT. Its translation: CASTQGRPQNTEAFF. Variable domain in full (rest from reference TRBV5-1 and TRBJ1-1): KAGVTQTPRYLIKTRGQQVTLSCSPISGHRSVSWYQQTPGQGLQFLFEYFSETQRNKGNFPGRFSGRQFSNSRSEMNVSTLELGDSALYLCASTQGRPQNTEAFFGQGTRLTVV.

V is TRBV6-1 and J is TRBJ1-5; no definite D call. The germline V and J ends were trimmed by 1 base and 0 bases, with 7 bases remaining between them. This CDR3 is 15 amino acids long. Germline V gene lookup returns CDR1 MNHNS and CDR2 SASEGT. CDR3 residues: CASSEGVISNQPQHF. CDR3 coding DNA: TGTGCCAGCAGTGAAGGGGTAATTAGCAATCAGCCCCAGCATTTT.

This chain's CDR3 is CASSPGLGADTIYF. The CDR3 region has the DNA TGTGCCAGCAGCCCGGGACTTGGTGCAGACACCATATATTTT. The chain has TRBV5-4 and TRBJ1-3; D may be TRBD1 (5 bases). The length of the CDR3 is 14 residues. Germline values: CDR1 SGHNT, CDR2 YYREEE (reference sequence). Between the trimmed V and J ends, which lost 4 bases and 8 bases, there was a span of 16 bases.

This clone was seen a handful of times. Other DNA sequences from this sample encode an identical CDR3 as well. CDR3 sequence: CASSPGTGSDYGYTF. CDR3 nucleotide sequence: TGTGCCAGCAGTCCAGGGACAGGGTCTGACTATGGCTACACCTTC. The rearrangement links TRBV2 to TRBJ1-2; 9 nucleotides match TRBD1. V gave up 5 bases and J gave up 3 bases; unmatched junction bases: 7. The CDR3 contains 15 residues. CDR1 SNHLY and CDR2 FYNNEI come from the germline V gene. Full variable domain (remainder filled in from reference TRBV2 and TRBJ1-2): EPEVTQTPSHQVTQMGQEVILRCVPISNHLYFYWYRQILGQKVEFLVSFYNNEISEKSEIFDDQFSVERPDGSNFTLKIRSTKLEDSAMYFCASSPGTGSDYGYTFGSGTRLTVV.

The gene calls are TRBV27 and TRBJ1-2, with TRBD1 matching over 12 bases. In germline, CDR1 is MNHEY, CDR2 SMNVEV (reference sequence). This CDR3 is 14 amino acids long. Germline trimming cut 6 bases from V and 4 bases from J; bases unmatched to any gene: 3. The DNA for the CDR3 is TGTGCCAGCAGCCGGGGACAGGGGGCCTATGGCTACACCTTC. Amino acid sequence: CASSRGQGAYGYTF.

The chain has TRBV4-2 and TRBJ2-5, with unresolved D. CDR3 length: 14 amino acids. Germline-derived CDR1 and CDR2 are LGHNA and YNFKEQ. V dropped 1 base and J dropped 7 bases, with 13 bases sitting between them. CDR3: CASSQGAGLGTQYF. CDR3 coding DNA: TGTGCCAGCAGCCAAGGAGCAGGTCTCGGGACCCAGTACTTC.

The chain joins TRBV7-2 to TRBJ1-1; possible D gene TRBD1, 5 bases. The germline gives CDR1 SGHTA, CDR2 FQGNSA. V lost 2 bases and J 11 bases, leaving 12 bases between the germline ends. The CDR3 length is 12 residues. The CDR3 loop reads CASSLPRARAFF. CDR3 in DNA: TGTGCCAGCAGCTTACCCAGGGCGAGGGCTTTCTTT.

This rearrangement joins TRBV7-3 to TRBJ1-1; TRBD1 is a possible D gene (5 bases). V shed 5 bases and J shed 4 bases, with 14 bases lying between them. This CDR3 comprises 14 residues. Germline V gives CDR1 SGHTA, CDR2 FQGTGA. The CDR3 loop is CASSPVGVATEAFF. The CDR3 DNA is TGTGCCAGCAGCCCAGTAGGGGTGGCCACTGAAGCTTTCTTT.

The CDR3 nucleotides read TGCGCCAGCAGCCAAAGGCGATGGGTAGACTGGAAGGACAATCAGCCCCAGCATTTT. Residues: CASSQRRWVDWKDNQPQHF. This rearrangement joins TRBV4-1 to TRBJ1-5; D remains unclear. Trimming removed 2 bases from V and 3 bases from J, with 23 bases in between. CDR3 length equals 19 residues. The germline V gene encodes CDR1 MGHRA and CDR2 YSYEKL.

This chain connects TRBV10-1 to TRBJ1-2; D not certain. CDR3 length: 17 residues. V was shortened by 11 bases and J by 6 bases, with 31 bases between the two germline ends. Germline CDR1 reads WNHNN; CDR2 reads SYGVQD (reference sequence). This CDR3 is CAALVLGCWDGPDGYTF. In DNA form, the CDR3 reads TGCGCCGCCTTAGTATTGGGGTGTTGGGATGGCCCGGATGGCTACACCTTC.

This sequence joins TRBV7-2 and TRBJ2-2; D gene ambiguous. CDR3 length: 12 amino acids. V was shortened by 1 base and J by 6 bases, with 3 bases between the two germline ends. From germline, CDR1 is SGHTA and CDR2 FQGNSA. The CDR3 nucleotides read TGTGCCAGCAGCTTAGATCCCGGGGAGCTGTTTTTT. It encodes CASSLDPGELFF.

The chain uses TRBV6-1 and TRBJ2-3; D is ambiguous. The CDR3 totals 17 residues. Between the trimmed V and J ends, which lost 1 base and 2 bases, there was a span of 16 bases. The V gene's germline CDR1 is MNHNS and CDR2 SASEGT. The DNA for the CDR3 is TGTGCCAGCAGTGAAGTAAGGACCGCCACCTTCACAGATACGCAGTATTTT. It codes for CASSEVRTATFTDTQYF.

V is TRBV2 and J is TRBJ2-2; D perhaps matches TRBD1 (5 bases). CDR1 SNHLY and CDR2 FYNNEI come from the germline V gene. V lost 4 bases, J lost 5 bases, and 14 bases lay in between. This CDR3 spans 15 amino acids. Here the CDR3 reads CASSALVPGTGELFF. CDR3 DNA sequence: TGTGCCAGCAGTGCGCTGGTCCCAGGGACCGGGGAGCTGTTTTTT.

The rearrangement uses TRBV28 and TRBJ2-7; tentative D call: TRBD1 (7 bases). Germline assignment: CDR1 MDHEN and CDR2 SYDVKM. The CDR3 spans 16 residues. Trimming took off 5 bases at V and 5 bases at J, with 22 bases between the two ends. The CDR3 DNA reads as TGTGCCAGCAGTCGCCTCTCCCTCAGGGGGGCGGACGAGCAGTACTTC. Translated, it gives CASSRLSLRGADEQYF.

The chain combines TRBV30 with TRBJ1-4; perhaps TRBD1 as D (6 bases). Per germline, CDR1 GTSNPN and CDR2 SVGIG (reference sequence). Trimming removed 4 bases at V and 3 bases at J, with 15 bases between. This CDR3 is 15 amino acids long. CDR3 nucleotides: TGTGCCTGGACTCTCCGGGGGCTGTCTAATGAAAAACTGTTTTTT. It specifies CAWTLRGLSNEKLFF.

J is TRBJ1-5 and V is TRBV19; 8 nucleotides agree with TRBD1. Germline CDR1 reads LNHDA; CDR2 reads SQIVND (reference sequence). The length of the CDR3 is 15 residues. Trimming cost V 6 bases and J 6 bases; bases outside gene matches: 10. CDR3 sequence reads: CASSTETGVGQPQHF. The CDR3 bases are TGTGCCAGTAGCACAGAGACAGGGGTGGGTCAGCCCCAGCATTTT.

The gene calls are TRBV4-3 and TRBJ2-7; TRBD1 matches 7 bases. The CDR3 covers 16 residues. J was trimmed by 3 bases and V by 1 base; bases with no gene match: 9. Germline V gives CDR1 LGHNA, CDR2 YSLEER. Here the CDR3 DNA reads TGCGCCAGCAGCCAAGGGGGGTCAGGGGGTTTCTACGAGCAGTACTTC. Protein: CASSQGGSGGFYEQYF.

The V gene is TRBV11-3, the J gene TRBJ2-1; either TRBD1 or TRBD2 may supply D (7 bases each). V shed 3 bases and J shed 5 bases, with 14 bases lying between them. CDR1 SGHNT and CDR2 YENEEA come from the germline V gene. CDR3 size: 15 residues. DNA of the CDR3: TGTGCCAGCAGCTTTGCCAGGGGGGGAGACAATGAGCAGTTCTTC. Translating it yields CASSFARGGDNEQFF.

This chain links TRBV5-5 with TRBJ1-1, with no clear D. The CDR3 is 12 amino acids. The ends were cut back, 2 bases at V and 4 bases at J, with 6 bases in the middle. CDR1 is SGHKS and CDR2 is YYEKEE in the germline V gene (reference sequence). The CDR3 here is CASSFAGTEAFF. Here the CDR3 DNA reads TGTGCCAGCAGCTTCGCCGGCACTGAAGCTTTCTTT.

V usage is TRBV7-3 and J usage is TRBJ2-1; the match to TRBD2 covers 10 bases. J lost 9 bases, V lost 5 bases, and 19 bases had no gene match. This CDR3 comprises 18 residues. CDR1 and CDR2 (germline): SGHTA, FQGTGA. The CDR3 coding sequence is TGTGCCAGCAGCGACGGGACTAGCGTTTCCCCGTCGGCTTTTGAGCAGTTCTTC. Translating gives CASSDGTSVSPSAFEQFF.

The chain is built from TRBV4-1 and TRBJ1-5, with 9 bases aligning to TRBD1. The V segment lost 0 bases and the J segment 9 bases; nucleotides outside the gene matches: 6. Germline CDR1 MGHRA, CDR2 YSYEKL. The CDR3 has 15 amino acids. The CDR3 is CASSQDKGTGMPQHF. The CDR3 DNA reads as TGCGCCAGCAGCCAAGATAAAGGGACAGGGATGCCCCAGCATTTT.

In its sample, this clone was seen a few times. The J gene is TRBJ2-7, the V gene TRBV5-1; D possibly matches TRBD1 or TRBD2 (5 bases each). Deletions cut 4 bases from V and 7 bases from J, with 18 bases between. The germline gives CDR1 SGHRS, CDR2 YFSETQ. The CDR3 loop spans 14 amino acids. The CDR3, as DNA: TGCGCCAGCAGCCCCGGGGCCACCCCGGGGGAGCAGTACTTC. Translating gives CASSPGATPGEQYF. Complete variable domain (other parts from reference TRBV5-1 and TRBJ2-7): KAGVTQTPRYLIKTRGQQVTLSCSPISGHRSVSWYQQTPGQGLQFLFEYFSETQRNKGNFPGRFSGRQFSNSRSEMNVSTLELGDSALYLCASSPGATPGEQYFGPGTRLTVT.

This chain connects TRBV20-1 to TRBJ1-2; tentative D call: TRBD1 (5 bases). The CDR3 extends over 11 amino acids. V was cut by 3 bases and J by 5 bases, with 7 bases left in between. Germline lookup yields CDR1 DFQATT and CDR2 SNEGSKA (reference sequence). CDR3 DNA: TGCAGTGCTAGGGGACCGTATGGCTACACCTTC. It specifies CSARGPYGYTF.

V gene TRBV10-3 combines with J gene TRBJ1-1, with TRBD1 matching 9 bases. V lost 5 bases to trimming and J lost 4 bases; unmatched junction nucleotides: 8. This CDR3 has 15 amino acids. Germline values: CDR1 ENHRY, CDR2 SYGVKD. CDR3 sequence reads: CAISNRGQGSTEAFF. The CDR3 DNA follows: TGTGCCATCAGTAACAGGGGGCAAGGAAGCACTGAAGCTTTCTTT.

This chain joins TRBV18 and TRBJ1-1; D is unresolved. The V gene lost 1 base and the J gene lost 1 base, with 4 bases spanning the gap. The CDR3 runs 13 residues. CDR1 and CDR2 from the germline V gene are KGHSH and LQKENI. The CDR3 DNA follows: TGTGCCAGCTCACCACAGACGAACACTGAAGCTTTCTTT. Residues: CASSPQTNTEAFF.